This T cell receptor beta chain was identified in a study of blood T cell repertoires in COVID-19. At the level of the study: Whether acute or convalescent, the COVID-19 samples came from the United States, Italy and Spain. The cDNA or gDNA used as material had been derived from T cells, B-cell-depleted T cells, or PBMCs.

In the original workflow: The assay estimated nucleated cells by amplifying reference gene primers. Repertoires were generated with immunoSEQ multiplex PCR, while TCRdb's copy carries only in-frame clones and drops some. V and J calls and clone size are copied from that table; D and trimming were computed from the DNA. The repertoire holds approximately 32,000 clones, with about 91% as singletons. The V gene lost 6 bases and the J gene lost 5 bases, with 13 bases spanning the gap. Germline CDR1 and CDR2: SGHDN and FVKESK. The CDR3 consists of 14 residues. This clonotype originated in a woman in her sixties or seventies with active COVID-19. The sequenced material came from peripheral blood. J is TRBJ2-2 and V is TRBV14; D is possibly TRBD2 (6 bases). The DNA of the CDR3 is TGTGCCAGCAGACACCGCGGGGAGACCGGGGAGCTGTTTTTT. The encoded protein is CASRHRGETGELFF.